This TCR beta chain was identified during a study of OX40 agonist ivuxolimab in advanced cancers. Study as a whole: At roughly 83% male, the cohort had a mean age of around 56 years, ranging from about 20 to 79. Study-wide results and limits: Doses of 0.1 to 3.0 mg/kg were accompanied by clonal expansion of CD4+ and CD8+ blood T cells by week 6.

As regards this clone: Its antigen is still unknown.

Clones were sequenced by immunoSEQ multiplex PCR, and TCRdb holds only the in-frame ones, with some missing. The sample holds about 35,000 clones, around 92% seen once. Sequencing used CD4+ or CD8+ T cells sorted from blood, obtained in a trial of the OX40 agonist ivuxolimab. This TCR came from an adult with an advanced solid tumor such as melanoma, head and neck, liver or kidney cancer.

For the CDR3, the DNA is TGTGCCATCAGGAGGACAGGGCCTAGGACAGATACGCAGTATTTT. Translation gives CAIRRTGPRTDTQYF. This rearrangement joins TRBV10-3 to TRBJ2-3; TRBD1 matches at 8 bases. The J segment lost 3 bases and the V segment lost 6 bases, leaving 8 bases of the junction unmatched. The CDR3 consists of 15 residues. CDR1 and CDR2 from the germline V gene are ENHRY and SYGVKD.